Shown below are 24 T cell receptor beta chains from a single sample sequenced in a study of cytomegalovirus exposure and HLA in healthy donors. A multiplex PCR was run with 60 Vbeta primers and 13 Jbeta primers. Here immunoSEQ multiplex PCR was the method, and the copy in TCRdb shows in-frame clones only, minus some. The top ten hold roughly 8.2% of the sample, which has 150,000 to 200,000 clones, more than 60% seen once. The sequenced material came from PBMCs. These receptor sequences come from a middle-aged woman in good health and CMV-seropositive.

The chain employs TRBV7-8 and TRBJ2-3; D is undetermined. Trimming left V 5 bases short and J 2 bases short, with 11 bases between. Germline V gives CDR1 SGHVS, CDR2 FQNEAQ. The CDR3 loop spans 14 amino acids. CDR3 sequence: CASSAQPITDTQYF. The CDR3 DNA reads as TGTGCCAGCAGCGCACAACCGATCACAGATACGCAGTATTTT.

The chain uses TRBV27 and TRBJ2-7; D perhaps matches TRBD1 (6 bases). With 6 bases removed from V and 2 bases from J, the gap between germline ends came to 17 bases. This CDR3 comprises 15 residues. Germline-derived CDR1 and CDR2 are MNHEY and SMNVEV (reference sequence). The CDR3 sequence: CASRNRQESTYEQYF. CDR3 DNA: TGTGCCAGCAGGAATCGACAGGAATCTACCTACGAGCAGTACTTC.

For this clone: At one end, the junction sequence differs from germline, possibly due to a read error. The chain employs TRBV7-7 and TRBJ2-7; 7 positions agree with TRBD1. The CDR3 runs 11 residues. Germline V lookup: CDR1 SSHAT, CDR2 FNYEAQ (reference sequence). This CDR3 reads CASSVPGQYYF. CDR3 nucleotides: TGTGCTAGCAGCGTTCCGGGACAGTACTACTTC.

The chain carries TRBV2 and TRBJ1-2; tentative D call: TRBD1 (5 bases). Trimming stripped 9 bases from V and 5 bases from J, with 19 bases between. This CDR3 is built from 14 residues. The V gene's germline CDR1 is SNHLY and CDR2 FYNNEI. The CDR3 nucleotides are TGTGCCAGTAGTCTCAGGGCCCGAAATTATGGCTACACCTTC. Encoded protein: CASSLRARNYGYTF.

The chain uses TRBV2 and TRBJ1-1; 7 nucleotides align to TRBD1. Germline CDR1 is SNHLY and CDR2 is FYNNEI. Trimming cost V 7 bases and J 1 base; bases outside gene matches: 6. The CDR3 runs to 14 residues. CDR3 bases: TGTGCCAGCACCGGCGGGACAGCGAACACTGAAGCTTTCTTT. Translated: CASTGGTANTEAFF.

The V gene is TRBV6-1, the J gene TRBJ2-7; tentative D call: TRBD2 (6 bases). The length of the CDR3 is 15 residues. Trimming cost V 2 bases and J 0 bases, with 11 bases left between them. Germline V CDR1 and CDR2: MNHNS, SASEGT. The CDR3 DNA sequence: TGTGCCAGCAGTGAAATCGCGGGAACCTCCTACGAGCAGTACTTC. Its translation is CASSEIAGTSYEQYF.

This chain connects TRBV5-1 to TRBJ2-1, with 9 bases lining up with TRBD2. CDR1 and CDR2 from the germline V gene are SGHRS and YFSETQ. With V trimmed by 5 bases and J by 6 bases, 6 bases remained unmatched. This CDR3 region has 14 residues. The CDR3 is CASRVAGAANEQFF. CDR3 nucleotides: TGCGCCAGCAGGGTAGCGGGGGCAGCCAATGAGCAGTTCTTC.

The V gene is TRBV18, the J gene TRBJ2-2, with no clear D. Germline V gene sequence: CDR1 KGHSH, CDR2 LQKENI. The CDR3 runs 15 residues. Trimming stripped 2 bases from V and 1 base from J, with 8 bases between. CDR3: CASSPFPGNTGELFF. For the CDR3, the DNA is TGTGCCAGCTCACCATTTCCAGGGAACACCGGGGAGCTGTTTTTT.

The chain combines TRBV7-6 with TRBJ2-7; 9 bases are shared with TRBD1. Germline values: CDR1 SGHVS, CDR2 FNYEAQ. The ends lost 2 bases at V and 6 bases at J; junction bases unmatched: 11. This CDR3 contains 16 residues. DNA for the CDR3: TGTGCCAGCAGCTTAAGGGGACAGGGTCCGCGGGGCGAGCAGTACTTC. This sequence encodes CASSLRGQGPRGEQYF.

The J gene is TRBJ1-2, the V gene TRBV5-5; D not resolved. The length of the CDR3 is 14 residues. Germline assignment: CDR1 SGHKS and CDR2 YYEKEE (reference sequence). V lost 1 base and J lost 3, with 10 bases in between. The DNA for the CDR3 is TGTGCCAGCAGCTTGCAGCCGGGAGACTATGGCTACACCTTC. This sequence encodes CASSLQPGDYGYTF. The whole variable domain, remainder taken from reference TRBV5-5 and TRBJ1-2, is DAGVTQSPTHLIKTRGQQVTLRCSPISGHKSVSWYQQVLGQGPQFIFQYYEKEERGRGNFPDRFSARQFPNYSSELNVNALLLGDSALYLCASSLQPGDYGYTFGSGTRLTVV.

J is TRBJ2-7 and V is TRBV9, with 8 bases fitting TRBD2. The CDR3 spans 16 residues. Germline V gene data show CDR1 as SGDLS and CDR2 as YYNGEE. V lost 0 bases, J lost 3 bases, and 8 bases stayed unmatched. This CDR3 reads CASSVGPGGGNYEQYF. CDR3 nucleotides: TGTGCCAGCAGCGTAGGCCCGGGCGGGGGGAACTACGAGCAGTACTTC.

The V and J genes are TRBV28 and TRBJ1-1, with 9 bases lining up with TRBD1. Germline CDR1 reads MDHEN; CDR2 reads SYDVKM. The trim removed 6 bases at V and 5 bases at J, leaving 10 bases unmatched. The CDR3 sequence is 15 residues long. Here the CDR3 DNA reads TGTGCCAGCAGCCTTGGGACAGGGCCTTTAACTGAAGCTTTCTTT. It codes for CASSLGTGPLTEAFF.

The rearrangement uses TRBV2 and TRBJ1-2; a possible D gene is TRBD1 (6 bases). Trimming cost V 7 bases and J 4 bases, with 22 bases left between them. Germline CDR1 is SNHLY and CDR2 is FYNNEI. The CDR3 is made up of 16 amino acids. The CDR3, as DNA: TGTGCCAGCACCCCCGGGAAAGGGGGTCGGGGCTATGGCTACACCTTC. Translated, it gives CASTPGKGGRGYGYTF.

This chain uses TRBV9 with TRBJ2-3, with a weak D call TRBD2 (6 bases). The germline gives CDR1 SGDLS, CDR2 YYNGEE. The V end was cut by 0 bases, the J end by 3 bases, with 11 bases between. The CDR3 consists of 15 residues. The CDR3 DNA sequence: TGTGCCAGCAGCGTAGCAGGCGGGGCTACAGATACGCAGTATTTT. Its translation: CASSVAGGATDTQYF.

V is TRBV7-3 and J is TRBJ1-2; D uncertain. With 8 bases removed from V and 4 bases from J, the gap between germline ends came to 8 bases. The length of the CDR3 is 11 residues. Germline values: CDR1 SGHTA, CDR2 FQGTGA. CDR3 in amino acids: CASGTSYGYTF. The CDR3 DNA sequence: TGTGCCAGCGGTACTTCCTATGGCTACACCTTC.

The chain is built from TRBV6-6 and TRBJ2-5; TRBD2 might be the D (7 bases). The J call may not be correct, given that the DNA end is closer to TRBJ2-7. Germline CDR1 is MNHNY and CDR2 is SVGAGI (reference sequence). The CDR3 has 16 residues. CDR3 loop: CASSLTPPGEGYEQYF. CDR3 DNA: TGTGCCAGCAGTCTAACTCCCCCAGGGGAGGGCTACGAGCAGTACTTC.

The CDR3 nucleotides read TGTGCCAGCAGCCAAGATTTGAACTTTTCCTACGAGCAGTACTTC. Its protein product is CASSQDLNFSYEQYF. V and J are TRBV4-2 and TRBJ2-7; D is uncertain. The germline V and J ends were trimmed by 0 bases and 1 base, with 10 bases remaining between them. CDR3 length: 15 residues. Germline CDR1 LGHNA, CDR2 YNFKEQ.

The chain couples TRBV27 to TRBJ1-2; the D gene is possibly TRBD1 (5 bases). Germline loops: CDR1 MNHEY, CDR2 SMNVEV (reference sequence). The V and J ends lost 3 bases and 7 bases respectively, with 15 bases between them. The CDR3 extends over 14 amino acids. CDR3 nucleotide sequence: TGTGCCAGCAGTTTGGGACTCCGGACGGGTGGCTACACCTTC. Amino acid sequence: CASSLGLRTGGYTF.

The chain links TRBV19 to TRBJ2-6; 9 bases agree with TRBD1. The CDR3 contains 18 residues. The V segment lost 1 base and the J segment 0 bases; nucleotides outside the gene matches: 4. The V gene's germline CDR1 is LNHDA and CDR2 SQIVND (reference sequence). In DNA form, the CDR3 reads TGTGCCAGTAGTATAGCGGGACAGGGTATCTCTGGGGCCAACGTCCTGACTTTC. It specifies CASSIAGQGISGANVLTF.

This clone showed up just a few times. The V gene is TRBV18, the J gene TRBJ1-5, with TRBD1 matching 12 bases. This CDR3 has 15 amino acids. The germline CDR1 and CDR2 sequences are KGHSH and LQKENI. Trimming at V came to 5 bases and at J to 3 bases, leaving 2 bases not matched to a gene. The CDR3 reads CASSEGQGANQPQHF. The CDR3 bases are TGTGCCAGCTCAGAGGGACAGGGGGCCAATCAGCCCCAGCATTTT.

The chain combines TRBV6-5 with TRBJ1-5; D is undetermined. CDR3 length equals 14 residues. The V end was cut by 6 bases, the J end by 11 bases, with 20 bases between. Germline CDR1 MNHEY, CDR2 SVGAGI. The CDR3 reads CASSSSPPGKTQHF. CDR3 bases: TGTGCCAGCAGCTCTTCACCTCCAGGCAAAACCCAGCATTTT.

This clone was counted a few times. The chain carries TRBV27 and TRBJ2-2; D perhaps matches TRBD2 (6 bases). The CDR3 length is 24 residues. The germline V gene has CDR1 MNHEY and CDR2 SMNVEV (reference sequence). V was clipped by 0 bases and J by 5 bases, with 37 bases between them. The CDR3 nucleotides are TGTGCCAGCAGTTTATCACCCCCCACAGGTGGACGAGGCGGGATGATTGGGTGGACCGGGGAGCTGTTTTTT. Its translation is CASSLSPPTGGRGGMIGWTGELFF.

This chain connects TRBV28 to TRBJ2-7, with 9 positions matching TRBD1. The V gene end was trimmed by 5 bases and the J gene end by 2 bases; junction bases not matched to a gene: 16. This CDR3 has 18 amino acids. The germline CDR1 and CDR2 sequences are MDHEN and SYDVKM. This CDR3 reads CASSPTGEGQGNPYEQYF. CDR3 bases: TGTGCCAGCAGTCCCACAGGGGAAGGACAGGGGAATCCCTACGAGCAGTACTTC.

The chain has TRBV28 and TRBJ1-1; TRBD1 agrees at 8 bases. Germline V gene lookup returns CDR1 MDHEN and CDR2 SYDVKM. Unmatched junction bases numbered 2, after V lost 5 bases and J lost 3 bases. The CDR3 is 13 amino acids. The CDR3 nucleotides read TGTGCCAGCAGTGGACAGGGTGACACTGAAGCTTTCTTT. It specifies CASSGQGDTEAFF.